This T cell receptor (beta chain) was sequenced during a study of shared clonotypes between healthy human individuals. Study-level results: Investigators expected sequencing depth to affect clonotype sharing among donors. The study generally estimated greater richness for naive than memory subsets.

At deep level, the assay was performed. Method: immunoSEQ multiplex PCR; TCRdb's copy keeps in-frame clones and lacks some. The data show 700,000 to 950,000 clones, with 90% to 98% seen just once and about 0.25% held by the top ten. As for this clone: Its antigen is undetermined. The sample has other DNA sequences that encode this CDR3 too.

Naive CD8 populations comprised CD45RO-negative cells positively selected for CCR7, excluding terminally differentiated effector memory CD45RA+ cells. Study donors comprised healthy, HIV-negative adults devoid of recent acute infection or vaccination. The specimen was naive CD8+ T cells sorted from blood. The TCR sequence derives from a man between 25 and 39 years old in good health.

CDR3 in amino acids: CASSQDRGTGNTIYF. The DNA of the CDR3 is TGCGCCAGCAGCCAAGACCGAGGGACCGGAAACACCATATATTTT. V gene TRBV4-1 combines with J gene TRBJ1-3; D is perhaps TRBD1 (5 bases). Germline loops: CDR1 MGHRA, CDR2 YSYEKL. The germline V and J ends were trimmed by 0 bases and 4 bases, with 10 bases remaining between them. The CDR3 has 15 residues.